This T cell receptor (beta chain) was sequenced during a study of blood T cell repertoires in COVID-19. The wider study: Samples taken during acute and convalescent COVID-19 were collected in the United States, Italy and Spain. PBMCs, B-cell-depleted T cells, or T cells provided the cDNA or gDNA that made up the material.

The CDR3 contains 14 residues. Trimming at V came to 3 bases and at J to 4 bases, leaving 3 bases not matched to a gene. Germline loops: CDR1 LNHDA, CDR2 SQIVND (reference sequence). Original data processing: Researchers report that nucleated cell counts were estimated from reference gene primer amplification. The table came from immunoSEQ multiplex PCR; TCRdb's copy has only in-frame clones and leaves some out. The V and J calls and clone size come from that table; D and trimming were worked out from the DNA. Here the sample spans about 170,000 clones, 82% being singletons. The sample taken for sequencing was peripheral blood. The TCR sequence derives from a woman aged 80 or over with active or convalescent COVID-19. The rearrangement uses TRBV19 and TRBJ2-1; 7 positions agree with TRBD1. The CDR3 bases are TGTGCCAGTAGTATTCGGGGACAGTACAATGAGCAGTTCTTC. Translation: CASSIRGQYNEQFF.